Listed below are T cell receptor beta chains from one sample, sequenced in a study of cytomegalovirus exposure and HLA in healthy donors. Clones were sequenced by immunoSEQ multiplex PCR, and TCRdb holds only the in-frame ones, with some missing. This table has approximately 170,000 clones, 85% appearing once. The sample taken for sequencing was PBMCs. The receptors were gathered from a man aged 25-40 years in good health and CMV-seropositive. Each CDR3 is given with its conserved first and last residue. A D gene is named only where the DNA matches it firmly. Expanded clones are given a class, and other clones once, few, many or no size at all.

>TRBJ2-3|-|-|TRBV18
TGTGCCAGCTCACCACAGGGGGTGGGCACAGATACGCAGTATTTT
CASSPQGVGTDTQYF
>TRBJ2-3|-|-|TRBV29-1
TGCAGCGTGGCAGGGCGTCGAAGGAGTGGCACAGATACGCAGTATTTT
CSVAGRRRSGTDTQYF
>TRBJ2-5|-|-|TRBV11-3
TGTGCCAGCAGCCGGGACTCAGAGACCCAGTACTTC
CASSRDSETQYF
>TRBJ2-2|TRBD2|-|TRBV7-2
TGTGCCAGCAGCTTACAGGGATCTAGCGGGAGGTATACCGGGGAGCTGTTTTTT
CASSLQGSSGRYTGELFF
>TRBJ1-1|-|-|TRBV18
TGTGCCAGCTCACCTCGCGTGGGAGTTAACCCTGAAGCTTTCTTT
CASSPRVGVNPEAFF
>TRBJ2-2|-|-|TRBV5-1
TGCGCCAGCAGCTCGAGCCCACAGGGACCCGGGGAGCTGTTTTTT
CASSSSPQGPGELFF
>TRBJ1-2|-|-|TRBV7-9
TGTGCCAGCAGCCGAGGGAACTATGGCTACACCTTC
CASSRGNYGYTF
>TRBJ1-1|-|-|TRBV11-3
TGTGCCAGCAGCTTAAACCCGGGGGAGGTTAACACTGAAGCTTTCTTT
CASSLNPGEVNTEAFF
>TRBJ2-7|-|many|TRBV7-9
TGTGCCAGCAGCTTCTCACAGCTTCCAGTTTTTTCCTACGAGCAGTACTTC
CASSFSQLPVFSYEQYF
>TRBJ2-4|-|-|TRBV7-9
TGTGCCAGCAGCTTAGGAGGGCTAGCCAAAAACATTCAGTACTTC
CASSLGGLAKNIQYF
>TRBJ1-1|-|-|TRBV15
TGTGCCACCAGCAGAGACCGACAAGATGGGAACACTGAAGCTTTCTTT
CATSRDRQDGNTEAFF
>TRBJ2-2|TRBD2|few|TRBV7-2
TGTGCCAGCAGCTTACGGGGGGACACCGGGGAGCTGTTTTTT
CASSLRGDTGELFF
>TRBJ2-5|TRBD1|-|TRBV5-8
TGTGCCAGCCGGCACAGGGGGCCAGAGACCCAGTACTTC
CASRHRGPETQYF
>TRBJ2-2|-|-|TRBV19
TGTGCCAGTAGCTCCGACAGTCGCACCGGGGAGCTGTTTTTT
CASSSDSRTGELFF
>TRBJ2-3|TRBD2|-|TRBV7-2
TGTGCCAGCAGCTCAGTCGGGCGGGCGGGAGGAGATACGCAGTATTTT
CASSSVGRAGGDTQYF
>TRBJ2-7|-|-|TRBV19
TGTGCCAGTAGGGGGGAAGGGGGCTACGAGCAGTACTTC
CASRGEGGYEQYF
>TRBJ2-3|TRBD1|-|TRBV9
TGTGCCAGCAGCGTATATCGGACAGGGCGCACAGATACGCAGTATTTT
CASSVYRTGRTDTQYF
>TRBJ2-2|-|-|TRBV7-9
TGTGCCAGCAGCTCCGGGGTACCCGGGGAGCTGTTTTTT
CASSSGVPGELFF
>TRBJ2-7|TRBD1|-|TRBV18
TGTGCCAGCTCACCAAAAGGGACAGTGATGTACGAGCAGTACTTC
CASSPKGTVMYEQYF
>TRBJ1-2|-|-|TRBV27
TGTGCCAGCATCCCACGGCAGGGGATGATATATGGCTACACCTTC
CASIPRQGMIYGYTF
>TRBJ2-1|TRBD2|-|TRBV7-8
TGTGCCAGCAGCTTACCCAGTGGGAGCGGGAGCTTAGATGAGCAGTTCTTC
CASSLPSGSGSLDEQFF
>TRBJ2-1|-|once|TRBV7-9
TGTGCCAGCAGCTTAGCGCAAATAGGACTCTACAATGAGCAGTTCTTC
CASSLAQIGLYNEQFF
>TRBJ2-1|TRBD2|-|TRBV11-2
TGTGCCAGCAGCTCCACTAGCGGGTTCTACAATGAGCAGTTCTTC
CASSSTSGFYNEQFF
>TRBJ1-1|-|-|TRBV18
TGTGCCAGCTCACCTTCTAATACTGAGAACACTGAAGCTTTCTTT
CASSPSNTENTEAFF
>TRBJ2-5|TRBD1|-|TRBV29-1
TGCAGCGTTTCAAATACAGGGGGCCCAGAGCAAGAGACCCAGTACTTC
CSVSNTGGPEQETQYF